This T cell receptor (beta chain) originates from a study of STAT5B mutations in CD4+ large granular lymphocyte leukemia. Assay used: immunoSEQ multiplex PCR; TCRdb lists only in-frame clones, some missing. The sample lists 45,000 to 55,000 clones, about three quarters occurring once. Buffy coats from healthy blood donors served as controls. The CDR3 is made up of 15 amino acids. The germline V gene encodes CDR1 SGHKS and CDR2 YYEKEE (reference sequence). V was clipped by 5 bases and J by 2 bases, with 15 bases between them. The sample taken for sequencing was CD4+ T cells from blood buffy coats. The V gene is TRBV5-5, the J gene TRBJ2-3; D assignment may be TRBD1 or TRBD2 (5 bases each). This clonotype was sampled from a human donor in good health. The DNA for the CDR3 is TGTGCCAGCAGTTCCTACGGGACCGACACAGATACGCAGTATTTT. Protein: CASSSYGTDTDTQYF.